This record covers a single T cell receptor beta chain. Its cognate antigen is unknown. This sample was included in a study of CD8 T cell repertoires and HIV-1 epitope variants. On the study more broadly: T cells were cultured for nine to ten days with cytokines added on days 3 and 7.

The CDR3 extends over 13 amino acids. Germline CDR1 and CDR2: MGHRA and YSYEKL. Trimming pared 5 bases from V and 0 bases from J, leaving 8 bases between. Only in-frame clones appear in the TCRdb table, and some are missing; sequencing was by immunoSEQ multiplex PCR. In the table there are around 5,900 clones, just under 65% of which are singletons. Broader study findings: Ten or so TCR beta clonotypes were antigen-specific, six apparently recognizing autologous or escape variants.

Material: cultured CD8+ T cells derived from PBMCs. The source is a male donor with HIV. The rearrangement links TRBV4-1 to TRBJ2-7; possibly TRBD1 or TRBD2 for D (5 bases each). The CDR3 DNA reads TGCGCCAGCAGCATGGGACCCTCCTACGAGCAGTACTTC. Translating it yields CASSMGPSYEQYF.